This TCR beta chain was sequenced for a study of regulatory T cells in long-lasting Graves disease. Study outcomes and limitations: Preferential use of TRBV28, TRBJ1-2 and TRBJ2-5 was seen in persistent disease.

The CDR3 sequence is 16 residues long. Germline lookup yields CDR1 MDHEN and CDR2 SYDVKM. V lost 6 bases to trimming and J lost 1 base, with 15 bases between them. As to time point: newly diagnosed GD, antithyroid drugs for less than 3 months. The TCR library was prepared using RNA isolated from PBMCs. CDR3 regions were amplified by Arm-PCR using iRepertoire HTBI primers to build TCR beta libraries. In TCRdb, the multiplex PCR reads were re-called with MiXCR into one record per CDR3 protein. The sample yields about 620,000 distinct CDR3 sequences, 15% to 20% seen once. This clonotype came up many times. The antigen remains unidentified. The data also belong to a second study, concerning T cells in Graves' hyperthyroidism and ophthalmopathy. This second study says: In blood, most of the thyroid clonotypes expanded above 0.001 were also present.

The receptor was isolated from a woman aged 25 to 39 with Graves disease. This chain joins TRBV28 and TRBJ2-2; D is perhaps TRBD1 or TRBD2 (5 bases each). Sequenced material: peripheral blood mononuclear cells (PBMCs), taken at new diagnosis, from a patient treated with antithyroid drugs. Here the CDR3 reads CASRERTRRNTGELFF. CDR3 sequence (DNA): TGTGCCAGCAGGGAGCGGACAAGGCGGAACACCGGGGAGCTGTTTTTT.